This TCR beta chain appears in the sequencing data of a study of T cells expressing NK-cell markers. As for the study in general: TCR beta repertoires came from sorted CD3+CD56+NKG2C+, CD3+CD56+NKG2C- and CD3+CD56-NKG2C+ T cells. Seven HCMV-seropositive donors and one seronegative donor made up the eight sequenced donors.

Germline V gives CDR1 MNHEY, CDR2 SVGAGI. CDR3 size: 15 residues. Overall study results and limits: These clonotypes also led the CD3+CD56-NKG2C+ fraction in several donors.

With UMIs, 5'RACE template switching was used to make TCR beta cDNA. TCRdb reprocessed the 5' RACE reads, keeping one entry per CDR3 protein, no DNA. Reported are a few hundred thousand distinct CDR3 sequences; the ten largest clones contain around 5.2%. A word on this clonotype: Antigen unknown.

The receptor comes from a man between 18 and 69 years old in good health. Source material: blood T cells: a sorted CD56 or NKG2C T cell subset, CD4+ or CD8+ T cells, or bulk PBMC T cells (not recorded which). The chain carries TRBV6-5 and TRBJ2-4; TCRdb returns TRBD1, unconfirmable since there is no DNA. This chain's CDR3 is CASSYSRGGKNIQYF.